These 19 T cell receptor beta chains came from one sample sequenced in a study of Graves' ophthalmopathy and Graves' hyperthyroidism. Amplification of TCR beta CDR3 regions used RNA transcripts. HTBI primers served in a first-round RT-PCR, which a second-round multiplex PCR followed. Via MiXCR, TCRdb re-called the multiplex PCR reads, giving one row per CDR3 protein. The table includes more than 1,000,000 distinct CDR3 sequences, about 40% detected once. Input material: peripheral blood or thyroid tissue (not recorded which). These receptors were taken from an adult man with Graves' hyperthyroidism.

This clonotype was counted only a few times. The chain carries TRBV30 and TRBJ1-1, with D perhaps matching TRBD1 (5 bases). CDR1 is GTSNPN, CDR2 SVGIG, per germline (reference sequence). The CDR3 is made up of 14 amino acids. V was trimmed by 2 bases and J by 0 bases, leaving 10 bases between them. This chain's CDR3 is CAWSTGRMNTEAFF. The DNA of the CDR3 is TGTGCCTGGAGTACGGGACGGATGAACACTGAAGCTTTCTTT.

This clonotype was recorded at least ten times. This chain joins TRBV12-3 or TRBV12-4 and TRBJ2-2; no reliable D call. This CDR3 comprises 14 residues. V lost 6 bases and J lost 2, with 10 bases in between. This CDR3 reads CASSLRPNTGELFF. The DNA for the CDR3 is TGTGCCAGCAGCTTACGGCCAAACACCGGGGAGCTGTTTTTT.

This clonotype was detected a few times. A read error may account for a junction end that differs from germline. CDR3 DNA sequence: TGTGCCAGCAGCTCCCCTGCCGACAGTTTCTATGGCCACACCTTC. This codes for CASSSPADSFYGHTF. J is TRBJ1-2 and V is TRBV7-2; tentative D call: TRBD1 (5 bases). The CDR3 consists of 15 residues. Germline CDR1 is SGHTA and CDR2 is FQGNSA.

As to this clonotype: The junction departs from germline at one end; a sequencing error may be responsible. This chain uses TRBV20-1 with TRBJ2-7; 9 bases fit TRBD1. The CDR3 spans 13 residues. Germline V gene data show CDR1 as DFQATT and CDR2 as SNEGSKA (reference sequence). CDR3 protein: CSARGQGTGELYF. The CDR3 bases are TGCAGTGCTAGGGGACAGGGCACCGGGGAGCTGTACTTC.

This sequence joins TRBV29-1 and TRBJ2-5; a weak D match, TRBD2 (7 bases). The CDR3 length is 12 residues. CDR1 SQVTM and CDR2 ANQGSEA come from the germline V gene. V lost 6 bases and J lost 5, with 13 bases in between. The CDR3 protein is CSVGGPAETQYF. The CDR3 region has the DNA TGCAGCGTGGGGGGGCCCGCGGAGACCCAGTACTTC. Complete variable domain (other parts from reference TRBV29-1 and TRBJ2-5): SAVISQKPSRDICQRGTSLTIQCQVDSQVTMMFWYRQQPGQSLTLIATANQGSEATYESGFVIDKFPISRPNLTFSTLTVSNMSPEDSSIYLCSVGGPAETQYFGPGTRLLVL.

The chain recombines TRBV12-3 or TRBV12-4 with TRBJ2-7, with D unresolved. Trimming removed 3 bases at V and 6 bases at J, with 9 bases between. The CDR3 runs 12 residues. In DNA form, the CDR3 reads TGTGCCAGCAGTTTTATGAGTTCCGAGCAGTACTTC. It codes for CASSFMSSEQYF.

About this clonotype itself: This could be a read error, since a much larger clone is one nucleotide away. The rearrangement links TRBV20-1 to TRBJ2-7, with a tentative D call TRBD2 (6 bases). The end of the DNA fits TRBJ2-1 better, so the J call may be wrong. CDR1 is DFQATT, CDR2 SNEGSKA, per germline (reference sequence). The CDR3 consists of 13 residues. The CDR3 nucleotides are TGCAGTGCGACGACTAGTGGGTCTCACGAGCAGTTCTTC. It encodes CSATTSGSHEQFF.

The gene calls are TRBV15 and TRBJ2-5; tentative D call: TRBD2 (7 bases). The germline V gene encodes CDR1 LNHNV and CDR2 YYDKDF (reference sequence). The ends were cut back, 5 bases at V and 0 bases at J, with 10 bases in the middle. The CDR3 is made up of 14 amino acids. The CDR3 protein is CATSGGGNQETQYF. In DNA form, the CDR3 reads TGTGCCACCAGCGGGGGGGGCAACCAAGAGACCCAGTACTTC.

In this sample, this clonotype turned up a few times. The rearrangement uses TRBV5-1 and TRBJ2-5, with D perhaps given as TRBD1 or TRBD2 (6 bases each). Germline V gene lookup returns CDR1 SGHRS and CDR2 YFSETQ. There are 17 residues in the CDR3. Trimming removed 2 bases at V and 1 base at J, with 18 bases between. In nucleotides, the CDR3 is TGCGCCAGCAGCTTTTCCGGCCGCGGAGGGGGCCAAGAGACCCAGTACTTC. This codes for CASSFSGRGGGQETQYF.

In DNA, the CDR3 is TGTGCCAGCTCACTTCTCCCGGGATCCCAAACCCAATACGAGCAGTACTTC. It translates to CASSLLPGSQTQYEQYF. This rearrangement joins TRBV24-1 to TRBJ2-7; tentatively, D is TRBD2 (5 bases). Germline CDR1 reads KGHDR; CDR2 reads SFDVKD. CDR3 size: 17 residues. V was cut by 11 bases and J by 4 bases, with 29 bases left in between.

Details on this clonotype: It may be a read error: a sequence one base away is much more abundant. This chain links TRBV28 with TRBJ1-2, with no clear D. CDR3 length: 12 residues. CDR1 and CDR2 (germline): MDHEN, SYDVKM. Trimming pared 3 bases from V and 4 bases from J, leaving 6 bases between. Written as DNA, the CDR3 is TGTGCCAGCAGTTTCTCGGCCTATGGCTACACCTTC. Its protein product is CASSFSAYGYTF.

This chain uses TRBV29-1 with TRBJ2-7; the match to TRBD1 covers 7 bases. CDR3 length equals 11 residues. Germline V gene sequence: CDR1 SQVTM, CDR2 ANQGSEA. V gave up 5 bases and J gave up 2 bases; unmatched junction bases: 0. The CDR3 DNA is TGCAGCGTTAGGGGGCCCTACGAGCAGTACTTC. Protein: CSVRGPYEQYF.

In the case of this clonotype: Because the CDR3 is missing its conserved closing phenylalanine or tryptophan, this is likely a read error. No DNA is shown, since the ends of the CDR3 on it are uncertain; the CDR3 is the one TCRdb lists. The chain carries TRBV13 and TRBJ1-6. Per the germline V gene, CDR1 is PRHDT and CDR2 is FYEKMQ (reference sequence). The CDR3 is 12 amino acids long, termini counted. CDR3 loop: CASSLGPDRYHL.

This clonotype showed up just a few times. The rearrangement links TRBV7-9 to TRBJ1-6; no firm D call. This CDR3 comprises 17 residues. Germline V gene data show CDR1 as SEHNR and CDR2 as FQNEAQ (reference sequence). The V gene lost 2 bases and the J gene lost 9 bases, with 20 bases spanning the gap. DNA for the CDR3: TGTGCCAGCAGCTTATCCCGCCATCCCGTTGAGGGTTCACCCCTCCACTTT. Translated: CASSLSRHPVEGSPLHF.

This clonotype was observed many times. The chain carries TRBV18 and TRBJ2-7; no firm D call. With 8 bases removed from V and 4 bases from J, the gap between germline ends came to 12 bases. CDR1 and CDR2 (germline): KGHSH, LQKENI. This CDR3 contains 12 residues. This CDR3 is CASSPTSYEQYF. CDR3 bases: TGTGCCAGCAGCCCGACAAGTTACGAGCAGTACTTC.

This clonotype was counted once. The chain links TRBV29-1 to TRBJ2-7; 14 bases are a match to TRBD2. The CDR3 length is 15 residues. CDR1 and CDR2 (germline): SQVTM, ANQGSEA. The junction had 4 bases not matched to a gene; V was cut back by 6 bases and J by 0 bases. CDR3 region: CSVGGTSGSSYEQYF. In DNA, the CDR3 is TGCAGCGTAGGTGGGACTAGCGGGAGCTCCTACGAGCAGTACTTC.

This clonotype appeared a few times. The V and J genes are TRBV12-3 or TRBV12-4 and TRBJ1-4; D is undetermined. V lost 1 base and J 6 bases, leaving 12 bases between the germline ends. This CDR3 is built from 15 residues. The CDR3 protein is CASSLDAGSDEKLFF. The CDR3 region has the DNA TGTGCCAGCAGTTTAGACGCGGGTTCGGATGAAAAACTGTTTTTT.

The table lists this clonotype with a few counts. The chain has TRBV5-6 and TRBJ2-7; 8 bases line up with TRBD1. CDR1 is SGHDT, CDR2 YYEEEE, per germline. V was pared by 2 bases and J by 1 base, with 5 bases of the junction left unmatched. This CDR3 comprises 15 residues. The CDR3 loop is CASSFKGQVSYEQYF. As DNA, the CDR3 is TGTGCCAGCAGCTTTAAGGGACAGGTGTCCTACGAGCAGTACTTC.

This chain joins TRBV2 and TRBJ2-7; weak D call: TRBD1 (6 bases). This CDR3 spans 10 amino acids. The germline gives CDR1 SNHLY, CDR2 FYNNEI. Trimming took off 6 bases at V and 13 bases at J, with 13 bases between the two ends. The CDR3 DNA reads as TGTGCCAGCAGCCTACAGGGTCGATACTTC. Translated, it gives CASSLQGRYF.